Shown below are 28 T cell receptor beta chains from a single sample sequenced in a study of response to subunit inactivated influenza vaccine. One entry per CDR3 protein, called by TCRdb with MiXCR from the RT-PCR reads. The sample records approximately 300,000 distinct CDR3 sequences, 22% being singletons. The source material was PBMCs from blood, sampled around 22 months after vaccination. The receptors derive from a man aged 50-75 years who received an inactivated influenza vaccine.

The gene calls are TRBV27 and TRBJ1-1; D uncertain. Trimming removed 5 bases from V and 0 bases from J, with 10 bases in between. The length of the CDR3 is 14 residues. The V gene's germline CDR1 is MNHEY and CDR2 SMNVEV (reference sequence). The CDR3 spells CASSANVVNTEAFF. The CDR3 nucleotides read TGTGCCAGCAGTGCAAATGTAGTGAACACTGAAGCTTTCTTT.

This clonotype was detected ten times or more. The chain links TRBV20-1 to TRBJ1-5; no clear D gene. The CDR3 has 14 amino acids. Per germline, CDR1 DFQATT and CDR2 SNEGSKA (reference sequence). V was cut by 0 bases and J by 3 bases, with 9 bases left in between. The CDR3 loop is CSARDYGPNQPQHF. The DNA of the CDR3 is TGCAGTGCTAGAGATTATGGCCCCAATCAGCCCCAGCATTTT.

In this sample, this clonotype turned up a few times. This chain links TRBV27 with TRBJ2-6, with no clear D. V was pared by 2 bases and J by 1 base, with 6 bases between. Germline CDR1 and CDR2: MNHEY and SMNVEV (reference sequence). The CDR3 extends over 15 amino acids. The CDR3 region has the DNA TGTGCCAGCAGTTTAATAGGGTCTGGGGCCAACGTCCTGACTTTC. As protein: CASSLIGSGANVLTF.

The chain carries TRBV29-1 and TRBJ2-2, with TRBD1 as a possible D gene (5 bases). CDR1 is SQVTM, CDR2 ANQGSEA, per germline. V was clipped by 6 bases and J by 2 bases, with 10 bases between them. The CDR3 covers 13 residues. The CDR3 nucleotides are TGCAGCGTCGATCAGGGAAACACCGGGGAGCTGTTTTTT. Its translation is CSVDQGNTGELFF.

This chain uses TRBV27 with TRBJ2-5; 9 positions match TRBD1. The CDR3 totals 17 residues. Trimming cost V 0 bases and J 1 base; bases outside gene matches: 6. Germline V gene lookup returns CDR1 MNHEY and CDR2 SMNVEV (reference sequence). The CDR3 protein is CASSLSRTGVAQETQYF. As DNA, the CDR3 is TGTGCCAGCAGTTTATCACGGACAGGGGTGGCCCAAGAGACCCAGTACTTC.

This clonotype was picked up a small number of times. V is TRBV28 and J is TRBJ2-6; possibly TRBD1 for D (6 bases). Trimming took off 5 bases at V and 1 base at J, with 9 bases between the two ends. Germline CDR1 is MDHEN and CDR2 is SYDVKM. This CDR3 spans 15 amino acids. CDR3 DNA sequence: TGTGCCAGCAGTGCACAGGGTTCTGGGGCCAACGTCCTGACTTTC. Its translation: CASSAQGSGANVLTF.

V and J are TRBV24-1 and TRBJ2-2; D is undetermined. Germline CDR1 KGHDR, CDR2 SFDVKD. The CDR3 covers 13 residues. V was clipped by 5 bases and J by 3 bases, with 6 bases between them. Here the CDR3 reads CATSAGHTGELFF. For the CDR3, the DNA is TGTGCCACCAGTGCCGGACACACCGGGGAGCTGTTTTTT.

At least ten counts were recorded for this clonotype. The chain joins TRBV6-1 to TRBJ1-3; tentatively, D is TRBD1 (6 bases). This CDR3 has 15 amino acids. The V gene's germline CDR1 is MNHNS and CDR2 SASEGT. The V gene lost 5 bases and the J gene lost 1 base, with 12 bases spanning the gap. The CDR3 spells CASSQGGGSGNTIYF. CDR3 bases: TGTGCCAGCAGTCAAGGGGGGGGTTCTGGAAACACCATATATTTT.

This clonotype was observed many times. The V gene is TRBV12-3 or TRBV12-4, the J gene TRBJ1-5, with TRBD1 matching over 8 bases. Germline trimming cut 6 bases from V and 5 bases from J; bases unmatched to any gene: 9. This CDR3 comprises 15 residues. The chain's CDR3 is CASRPDRGGYQPQHF. CDR3 DNA sequence: TGTGCCAGCAGGCCTGACAGGGGCGGGTATCAGCCCCAGCATTTT.

V is TRBV10-3 and J is TRBJ2-1; D call uncertain. Per the germline V gene, CDR1 is ENHRY and CDR2 is SYGVKD. The germline V and J ends were trimmed by 3 bases and 6 bases, with 3 bases remaining between them. The CDR3 loop spans 11 amino acids. The CDR3 DNA follows: TGTGCCATCAGTGACCCCAATGAGCAGTTCTTC. Translating gives CAISDPNEQFF.

V gene TRBV15 combines with J gene TRBJ2-5; 7 nucleotides agree with TRBD1. Germline lookup yields CDR1 LNHNV and CDR2 YYDKDF (reference sequence). V trimming: 3 bases; J trimming: 5 bases; junction bases outside the gene matches: 6. CDR3 size: 14 residues. The CDR3 nucleotides are TGTGCCACCAGCAGCAGGGGGTCGGGGGAGACCCAGTACTTC. Its translation is CATSSRGSGETQYF.

The CDR3 reads CSARERSVRFF. CDR3 bases: TGCAGTGCTAGAGAGCGGTCAGTCCGGTTCTTC. J is TRBJ2-1 and V is TRBV20-1; no definite D call. The germline V and J ends were trimmed by 0 bases and 15 bases, with 12 bases remaining between them. Germline lookup yields CDR1 DFQATT and CDR2 SNEGSKA (reference sequence). CDR3 length equals 11 residues.

This clonotype has a handful of counts. Germline and junction disagree at one end, which may indicate a read error. V gene TRBV3-1 combines with J gene TRBJ1-2, with 9 positions matching TRBD1. Germline CDR1 LGHDT, CDR2 YNNKEL (reference sequence). The CDR3 extends over 12 amino acids. CDR3 loop: CATGQGNYSYTF. CDR3 bases: TGTGCCACCGGACAGGGGAACTATAGCTACACCTTC. Supplemented by reference TRBV3-1 and TRBJ1-2, the full variable domain reads DTAVSQTPKYLVTQMGNDKSIKCEQNLGHDTMYWYKQDSKKFLKIMFSYNNKELIINETVPNRFSPKSPDKAHLNLHINSLELGDSAVYFCATGQGNYSYTFGSGTRLTVV.

The chain couples TRBV19 to TRBJ2-3; D might be TRBD2 (6 bases). Germline lookup yields CDR1 LNHDA and CDR2 SQIVND (reference sequence). With 3 bases removed from V and 2 bases from J, the gap between germline ends came to 9 bases. CDR3 length: 14 residues. The CDR3 loop reads CASSMGLYTDTQYF. The CDR3 coding sequence is TGTGCCAGTAGTATGGGACTTTACACAGATACGCAGTATTTT.

The chain employs TRBV11-1 and TRBJ1-1; perhaps TRBD1 as D (6 bases). Germline values: CDR1 SGHAT, CDR2 FQDESV (reference sequence). V lost 5 bases and J 1 base, leaving 23 bases between the germline ends. The CDR3 extends over 18 amino acids. This CDR3 reads CASSQIPRGPESNTEAFF. Written as DNA, the CDR3 is TGTGCCAGCAGCCAGATCCCCAGGGGACCAGAATCGAACACTGAAGCTTTCTTT. Looking up the rest from reference TRBV11-1 and TRBJ1-1 gives the full variable domain: EAEVAQSPRYKITEKSQAVAFWCDPISGHATLYWYRQILGQGPELLVQFQDESVVDDSQLPKDRFSAERLKGVDSTLKIQPAELGDSAMYLCASSQIPRGPESNTEAFFGQGTRLTVV.

The chain employs TRBV7-8 and TRBJ2-3; no clear D. Trimming took 0 bases from V and 6 from J, leaving 7 bases between them. Germline V gene data show CDR1 as SGHVS and CDR2 as FQNEAQ. CDR3 length: 13 residues. The CDR3 spells CASSLARSDTQYF. The CDR3 DNA reads as TGTGCCAGCAGCTTAGCGCGCTCGGATACGCAGTATTTT.

In this sample, this clonotype turned up a few times. CDR3 nucleotide sequence: TGTGCCAGCAGCCATCTCGTTGGGGGCTACACCTTC. Translating gives CASSHLVGGYTF. The chain has TRBV3-1 and TRBJ1-2; D unclear. Germline loops: CDR1 LGHDT, CDR2 YNNKEL (reference sequence). The CDR3 covers 12 residues. The ends were cut back, 3 bases at V and 8 bases at J, with 10 bases in the middle.

This clonotype was observed at least ten times. The chain employs TRBV11-2 and TRBJ1-2, with 9 bases identical to TRBD1. Germline assignment: CDR1 SGHAT and CDR2 FQNNGV. V lost 6 bases to trimming and J lost 5 bases; unmatched junction nucleotides: 4. CDR3 length equals 13 residues. CDR3 protein: CASRTGQGYGYTF. The CDR3 DNA is TGTGCCAGCAGGACCGGACAGGGGTATGGCTACACCTTC.

The chain's CDR3 is CSASKTSRDQPQHF. CDR3 DNA sequence: TGCAGTGCTAGCAAAACCTCCAGGGATCAGCCCCAGCATTTT. The V call is TRBV20-1, the J call TRBJ1-5; D is perhaps TRBD1 (5 bases). The CDR3 loop spans 14 amino acids. Germline values: CDR1 DFQATT, CDR2 SNEGSKA (reference sequence). Trimming pared 3 bases from V and 5 bases from J, leaving 14 bases between.

J is TRBJ1-1 and V is TRBV20-1, with D unclear. Trimming took 6 bases from V and 4 from J, leaving 15 bases between them. Germline CDR1 reads DFQATT; CDR2 reads SNEGSKA (reference sequence). CDR3 length: 13 amino acids. The CDR3 spells CSAPGPGGTEAFF. DNA of the CDR3: TGCAGTGCACCCGGGCCGGGCGGCACTGAAGCTTTCTTT.

The chain carries TRBV5-1 and TRBJ2-5; a weak D match, TRBD2 (6 bases). Trimming shortened V by 4 bases and J by 5 bases, and 12 bases separated the two germline ends. The CDR3 is 13 residues long. CDR1 SGHRS and CDR2 YFSETQ come from the germline V gene. CDR3 DNA: TGCGCCAGCAGCCTCCGGGAGCCGGAGACCCAGTACTTC. Residues: CASSLREPETQYF.

This clonotype was observed many times. V gene TRBV7-2 combines with J gene TRBJ1-5; D gene uncertain. The CDR3 length is 14 residues. The ends were cut back, 1 base at V and 6 bases at J, with 10 bases in the middle. Germline CDR1 and CDR2: SGHTA and FQGNSA. CDR3 DNA sequence: TGTGCCAGCAGCTTAGAGGCAGTCTCTCAGCCCCAGCATTTT. As protein: CASSLEAVSQPQHF.

With regard to this clonotype: A much larger clone differs from this one at a single base, so this may be a read error. The V gene is TRBV3-1, the J gene TRBJ1-2, with D perhaps TRBD1 (5 bases). The V gene's germline CDR1 is LGHDT and CDR2 YNNKEL (reference sequence). The CDR3 consists of 17 residues. Here the CDR3 reads CASCQFGDGGIDYGYTF. In DNA, the CDR3 is TGTGCCAGCTGCCAATTTGGGGACGGGGGTATAGACTATGGCTACACCTTC.

V is TRBV7-2 and J is TRBJ2-1; 10 bases are shared with TRBD1. CDR1 and CDR2 from the germline V gene are SGHTA and FQGNSA. There are 16 residues in the CDR3. The V gene end was trimmed by 4 bases and the J gene end by 5 bases; junction bases not matched to a gene: 8. The CDR3 DNA is TGTGCCAGCAGCTACGGGACAGGGGCAGGCCACAATGAGCAGTTCTTC. Its translation is CASSYGTGAGHNEQFF.

The sample holds many counts of this clonotype. V gene TRBV6-1 combines with J gene TRBJ1-5; no reliable D call. With 5 bases removed from V and 0 bases from J, the gap between germline ends came to 8 bases. Germline V gene sequence: CDR1 MNHNS, CDR2 SASEGT. The CDR3 is made up of 14 amino acids. Here the CDR3 reads CASSPIYSNQPQHF. In DNA, the CDR3 is TGTGCCAGCAGTCCCATTTATAGCAATCAGCCCCAGCATTTT.

The chain combines TRBV12-3 or TRBV12-4 with TRBJ1-1; D call uncertain. CDR3 size: 17 residues. Trimming removed 6 bases at V and 0 bases at J, with 20 bases between. CDR3: CASSFNFGVVMNTEAFF. In nucleotides, the CDR3 is TGTGCCAGCAGCTTTAATTTCGGGGTTGTGATGAACACTGAAGCTTTCTTT.

The rearrangement uses TRBV12-3 or TRBV12-4 and TRBJ2-3, with D tentatively TRBD2 (5 bases). This CDR3 is built from 12 residues. Trimming stripped 5 bases from V and 8 bases from J, with 11 bases between. In nucleotides, the CDR3 is TGTGCCAGCAGTACCACGAGGGCTACGCAGTATTTT. It is translated as CASSTTRATQYF.

A few counts support this clonotype. The rearrangement joins TRBV4-2 to TRBJ2-7, with 7 bases that match TRBD2. CDR1 and CDR2 from the germline V gene are LGHNA and YNFKEQ. The CDR3 contains 18 residues. The V segment lost 1 base and the J segment 4 bases; nucleotides outside the gene matches: 16. The CDR3 bases are TGTGCCAGCAGCCAAGGCCGAGCAGCCGCGGGACTACCATACGAGCAGTACTTC. Translating gives CASSQGRAAAGLPYEQYF.